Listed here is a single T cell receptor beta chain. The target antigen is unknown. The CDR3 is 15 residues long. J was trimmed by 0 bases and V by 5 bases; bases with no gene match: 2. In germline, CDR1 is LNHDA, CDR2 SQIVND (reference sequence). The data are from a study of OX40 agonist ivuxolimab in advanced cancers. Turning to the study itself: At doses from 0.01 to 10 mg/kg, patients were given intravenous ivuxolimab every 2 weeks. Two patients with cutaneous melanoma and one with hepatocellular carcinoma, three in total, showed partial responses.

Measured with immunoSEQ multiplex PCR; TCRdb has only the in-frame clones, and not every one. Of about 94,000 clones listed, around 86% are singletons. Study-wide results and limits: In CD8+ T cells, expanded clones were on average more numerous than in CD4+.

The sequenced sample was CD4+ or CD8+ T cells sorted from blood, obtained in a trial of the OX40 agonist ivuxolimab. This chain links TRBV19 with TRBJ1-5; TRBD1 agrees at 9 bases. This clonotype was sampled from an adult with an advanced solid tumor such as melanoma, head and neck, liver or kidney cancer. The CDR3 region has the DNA TGTGCCAGTAGTGGGACAGGGAGTAGCAATCAGCCCCAGCATTTT. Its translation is CASSGTGSSNQPQHF.